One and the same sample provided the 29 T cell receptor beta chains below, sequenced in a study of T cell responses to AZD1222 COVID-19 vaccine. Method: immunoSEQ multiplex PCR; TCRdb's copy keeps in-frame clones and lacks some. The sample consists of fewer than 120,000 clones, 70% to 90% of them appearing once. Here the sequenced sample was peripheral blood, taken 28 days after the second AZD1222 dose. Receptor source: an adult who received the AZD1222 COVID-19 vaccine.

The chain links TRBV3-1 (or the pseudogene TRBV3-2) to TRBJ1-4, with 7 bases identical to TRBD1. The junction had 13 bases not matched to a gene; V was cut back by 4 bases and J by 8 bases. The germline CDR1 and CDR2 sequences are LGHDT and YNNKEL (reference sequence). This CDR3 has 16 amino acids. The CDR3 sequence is CASSLGQAPLVEKLFF. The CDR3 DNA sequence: TGTGCCAGCAGCCTTGGACAGGCCCCCCTGGTCGAAAAACTGTTTTTT.

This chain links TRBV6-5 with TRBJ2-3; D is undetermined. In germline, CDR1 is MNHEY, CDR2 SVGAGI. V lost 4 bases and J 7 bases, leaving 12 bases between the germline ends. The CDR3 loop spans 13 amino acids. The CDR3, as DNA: TGTGCCAGCAGTTTCCTCGGATCAAATACGCAGTATTTT. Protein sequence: CASSFLGSNTQYF.

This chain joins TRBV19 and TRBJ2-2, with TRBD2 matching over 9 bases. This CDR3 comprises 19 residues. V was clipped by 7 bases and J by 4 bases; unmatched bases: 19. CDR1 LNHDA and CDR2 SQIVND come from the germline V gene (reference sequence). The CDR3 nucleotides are TGTGCCAGTAACCCGGGGGGCCTAGCGGGAAGGGGAGGCACCGGGGAGCTGTTTTTT. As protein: CASNPGGLAGRGGTGELFF.

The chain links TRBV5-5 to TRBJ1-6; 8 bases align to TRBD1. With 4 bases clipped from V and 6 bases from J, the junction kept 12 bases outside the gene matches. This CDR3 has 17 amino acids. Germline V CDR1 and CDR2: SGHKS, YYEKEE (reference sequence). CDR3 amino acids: CASSRPKTGEFNSPLHF. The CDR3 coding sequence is TGTGCCAGCAGCAGACCAAAGACAGGGGAGTTTAATTCACCCCTCCACTTT.

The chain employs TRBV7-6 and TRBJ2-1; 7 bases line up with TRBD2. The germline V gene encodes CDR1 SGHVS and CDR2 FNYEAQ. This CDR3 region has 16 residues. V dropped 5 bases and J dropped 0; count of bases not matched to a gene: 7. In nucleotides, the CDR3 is TGTGCCAGCAGCGAGCGAAGCGGGGACTCCTACAATGAGCAGTTCTTC. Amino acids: CASSERSGDSYNEQFF.

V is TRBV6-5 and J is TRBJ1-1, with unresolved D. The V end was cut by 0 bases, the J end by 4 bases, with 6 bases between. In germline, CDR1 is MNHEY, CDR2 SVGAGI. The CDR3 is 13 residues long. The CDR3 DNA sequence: TGTGCCAGCAGTTACTCGAGGAGCACTGAAGCTTTCTTT. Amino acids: CASSYSRSTEAFF.

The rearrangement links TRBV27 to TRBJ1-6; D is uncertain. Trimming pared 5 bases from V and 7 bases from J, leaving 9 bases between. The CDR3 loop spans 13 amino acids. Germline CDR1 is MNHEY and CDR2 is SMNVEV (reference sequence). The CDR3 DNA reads TGTGCCAGCAGTCCCACGAGGAATTCACCCCTCCACTTT. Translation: CASSPTRNSPLHF.

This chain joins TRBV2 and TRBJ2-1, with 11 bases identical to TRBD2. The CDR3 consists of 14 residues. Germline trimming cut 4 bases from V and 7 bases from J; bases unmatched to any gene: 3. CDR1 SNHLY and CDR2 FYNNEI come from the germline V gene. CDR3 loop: CASSGTSGSNEQFF. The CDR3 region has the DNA TGTGCCAGCAGTGGGACTAGCGGGTCAAATGAGCAGTTCTTC.

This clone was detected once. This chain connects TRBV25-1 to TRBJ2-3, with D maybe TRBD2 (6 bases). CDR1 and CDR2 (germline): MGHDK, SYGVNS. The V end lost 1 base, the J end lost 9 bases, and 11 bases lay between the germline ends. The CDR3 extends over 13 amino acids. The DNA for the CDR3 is TGTGCCAGCAGTGAATCCGGGGCGGGGACGCAGTATTTT. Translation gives CASSESGAGTQYF.

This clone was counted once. The CDR3 DNA sequence: TGTGCCAGCAGCCAAGCCCGGCAGGGTCTCCTCCACTTT. Translated: CASSQARQGLLHF. The V and J genes are TRBV3-1 (or the pseudogene TRBV3-2) and TRBJ1-6; possibly TRBD1 for D (5 bases). Looked up from germline, CDR1 is LGHDT and CDR2 is YNNKEL (reference sequence). The CDR3 contains 13 residues. V was cut by 1 base and J by 15 bases, with 13 bases left in between.

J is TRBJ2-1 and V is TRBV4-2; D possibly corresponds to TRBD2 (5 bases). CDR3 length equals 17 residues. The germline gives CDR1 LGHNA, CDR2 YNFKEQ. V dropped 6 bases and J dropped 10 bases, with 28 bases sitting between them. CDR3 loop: CASSGDGGLRARREQFF. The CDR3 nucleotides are TGTGCCAGCAGTGGGGATGGAGGCCTAAGGGCGAGACGGGAGCAGTTCTTC.

CDR3 residues: CASSQQDSGNTIYF. CDR3 sequence (DNA): TGTGCCAGCAGCCAGCAGGACTCTGGAAACACCATATATTTT. This chain links TRBV3-1 (or the pseudogene TRBV3-2) with TRBJ1-3; D not resolved. This CDR3 is built from 14 residues. Germline V gene data show CDR1 as LGHDT and CDR2 as YNNKEL (reference sequence). Trimming removed 3 bases at V and 0 bases at J, with 6 bases between.

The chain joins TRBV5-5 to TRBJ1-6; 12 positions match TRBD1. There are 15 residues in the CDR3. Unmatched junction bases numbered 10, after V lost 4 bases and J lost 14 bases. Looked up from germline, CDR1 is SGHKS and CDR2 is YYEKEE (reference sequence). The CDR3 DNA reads TGTGCCAGCAGCCTATCCGGGACAGGGGGCCAGTCCCTCCACTTT. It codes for CASSLSGTGGQSLHF.

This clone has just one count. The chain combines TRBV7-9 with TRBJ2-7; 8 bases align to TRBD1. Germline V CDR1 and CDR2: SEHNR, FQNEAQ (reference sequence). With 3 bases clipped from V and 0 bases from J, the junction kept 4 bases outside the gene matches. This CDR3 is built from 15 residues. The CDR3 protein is CASSFYRGSSYEQYF. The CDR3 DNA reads TGTGCCAGCAGCTTCTACAGGGGGAGCTCCTACGAGCAGTACTTC.

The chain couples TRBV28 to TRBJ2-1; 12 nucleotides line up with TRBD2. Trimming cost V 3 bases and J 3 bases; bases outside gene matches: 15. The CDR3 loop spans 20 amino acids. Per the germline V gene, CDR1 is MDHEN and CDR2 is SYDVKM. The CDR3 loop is CASSFPTQPTSGRYYNEQFF. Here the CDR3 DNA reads TGTGCCAGCAGTTTCCCGACCCAGCCGACTAGCGGGAGATACTACAATGAGCAGTTCTTC.

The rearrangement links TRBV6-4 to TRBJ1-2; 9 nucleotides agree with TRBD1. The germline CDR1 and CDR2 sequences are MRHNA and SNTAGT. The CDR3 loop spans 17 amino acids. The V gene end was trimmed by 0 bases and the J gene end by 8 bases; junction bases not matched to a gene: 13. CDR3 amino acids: CASSDSQGDREMRGYTF. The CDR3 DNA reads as TGTGCCAGCAGTGACTCACAAGGGGACAGGGAAATGCGCGGCTACACCTTC.

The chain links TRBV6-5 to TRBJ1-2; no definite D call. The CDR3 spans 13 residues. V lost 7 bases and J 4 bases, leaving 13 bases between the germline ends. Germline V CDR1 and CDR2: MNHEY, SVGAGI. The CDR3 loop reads CASTREGGYGYTF. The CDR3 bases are TGTGCCAGCACTCGGGAGGGTGGCTATGGCTACACCTTC.

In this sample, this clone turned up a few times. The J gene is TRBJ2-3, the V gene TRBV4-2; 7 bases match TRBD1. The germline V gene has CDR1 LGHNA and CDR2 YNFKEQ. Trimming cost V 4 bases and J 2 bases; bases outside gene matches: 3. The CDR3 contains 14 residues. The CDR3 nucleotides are TGTGCCAGCAGCCCAGGACAGGACACAGATACGCAGTATTTT. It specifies CASSPGQDTDTQYF.

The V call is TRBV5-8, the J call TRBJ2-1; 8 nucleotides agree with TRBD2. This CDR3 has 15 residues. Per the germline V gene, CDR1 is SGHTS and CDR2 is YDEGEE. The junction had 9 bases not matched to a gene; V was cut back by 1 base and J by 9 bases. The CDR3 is CASSLRGSGSGEQFF. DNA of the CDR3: TGTGCCAGCAGCTTGAGGGGGAGCGGGAGCGGTGAGCAGTTCTTC.

The CDR3 nucleotides are TGCGCCAGCAGTCGGGACCTTTCCGGGGAGCTGTTTTTT. Translated, it gives CASSRDLSGELFF. The rearrangement uses TRBV5-1 and TRBJ2-2; either TRBD1 or TRBD2 may fit D (5 bases each). CDR3 size: 13 residues. V lost 5 bases and J lost 6, with 11 bases in between. CDR1 and CDR2 (germline): SGHRS, YFSETQ.

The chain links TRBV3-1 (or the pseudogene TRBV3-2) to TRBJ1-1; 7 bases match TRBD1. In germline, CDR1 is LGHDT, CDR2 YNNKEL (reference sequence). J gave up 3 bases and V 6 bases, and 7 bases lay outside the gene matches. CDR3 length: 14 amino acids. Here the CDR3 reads CASRSHDRDTEAFF. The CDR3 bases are TGTGCCAGCAGGTCCCACGACAGGGACACTGAAGCTTTCTTT.

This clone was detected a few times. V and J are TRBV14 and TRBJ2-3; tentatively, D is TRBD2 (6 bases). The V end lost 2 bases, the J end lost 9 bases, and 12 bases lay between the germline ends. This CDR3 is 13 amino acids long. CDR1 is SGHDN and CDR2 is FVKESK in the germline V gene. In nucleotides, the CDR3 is TGTGCCAGCAGCCAATCCAGTGGGGGGACGCAGTATTTT. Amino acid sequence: CASSQSSGGTQYF.

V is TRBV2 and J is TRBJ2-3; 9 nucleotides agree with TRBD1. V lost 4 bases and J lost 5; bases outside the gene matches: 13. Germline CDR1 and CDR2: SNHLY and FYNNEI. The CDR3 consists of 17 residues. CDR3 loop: CASSAYRDRVAQDTQYF. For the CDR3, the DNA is TGTGCCAGCAGTGCCTACCGGGACAGGGTTGCGCAAGATACGCAGTATTTT.

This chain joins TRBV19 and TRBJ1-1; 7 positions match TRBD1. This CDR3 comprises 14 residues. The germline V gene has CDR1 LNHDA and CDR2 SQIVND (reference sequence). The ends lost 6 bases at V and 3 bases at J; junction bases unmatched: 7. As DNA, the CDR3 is TGTGCCAGTAGGAAACGCACAGGGGACACTGAAGCTTTCTTT. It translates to CASRKRTGDTEAFF.

CDR3 nucleotide sequence: TGTGCCAGCAGCGTAGTTTCGACAGGCGAAGCTTTCTTT. Translating it yields CASSVVSTGEAFF. V is TRBV9 and J is TRBJ1-1; possibly TRBD1 for D (6 bases). V lost 0 bases and J 8 bases, leaving 11 bases between the germline ends. Per germline, CDR1 SGDLS and CDR2 YYNGEE. The CDR3 is made up of 13 amino acids. The entire variable domain, with the rest obtained from reference TRBV9 and TRBJ1-1, is as follows: DSGVTQTPKHLITATGQRVTLRCSPRSGDLSVYWYQQSLDQGLQFLIQYYNGEERAKGNILERFSAQQFPDLHSELNLSSLELGDSALYFCASSVVSTGEAFFGQGTRLTVV.

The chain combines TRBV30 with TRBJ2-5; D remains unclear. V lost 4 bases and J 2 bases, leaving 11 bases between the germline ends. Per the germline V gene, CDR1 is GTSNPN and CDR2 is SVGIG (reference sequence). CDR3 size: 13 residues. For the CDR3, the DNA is TGTGCCTGGACCAAAGTCGCTCAAGAGACCCAGTACTTC. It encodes CAWTKVAQETQYF.

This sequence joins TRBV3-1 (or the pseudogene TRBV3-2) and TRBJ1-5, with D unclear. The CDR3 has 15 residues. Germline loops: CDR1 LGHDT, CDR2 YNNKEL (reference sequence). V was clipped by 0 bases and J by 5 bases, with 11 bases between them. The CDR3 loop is CASSQDLTSHQPQHF. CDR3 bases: TGTGCCAGCAGCCAAGATCTGACGTCTCATCAGCCCCAGCATTTT.

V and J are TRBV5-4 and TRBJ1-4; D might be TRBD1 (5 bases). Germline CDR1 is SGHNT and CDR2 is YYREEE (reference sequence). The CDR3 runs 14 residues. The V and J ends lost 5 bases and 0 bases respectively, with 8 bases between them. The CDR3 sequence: CASRDTTTNEKLFF. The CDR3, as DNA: TGTGCCAGCAGGGACACCACAACTAATGAAAAACTGTTTTTT.

CDR3 sequence reads: CASRLDSYYNSPLHF. CDR3 bases: TGTGCCAGCAGATTGGACAGCTACTATAATTCACCCCTCCACTTT. The rearrangement joins TRBV27 to TRBJ1-6, with D possibly TRBD1 on 6 matching bases. V gave up 6 bases and J gave up 3 bases, with 12 bases separating them. CDR3 length: 15 amino acids. The germline gives CDR1 MNHEY, CDR2 SMNVEV (reference sequence).